This record concerns one TCR beta chain sequence. The sample originates from a study of blood T cell repertoires in COVID-19. For the study at large: Sample material is recorded as cDNA or gDNA derived from T cells, B-cell-depleted T cells, or PBMCs.

Clones were read by immunoSEQ multiplex PCR, and TCRdb kept only the in-frame ones, dropping some. The sample holds 250,000 to 350,000 clones, more than 80% seen once. Trimming removed 7 bases from V and 6 bases from J, with 32 bases in between. CDR1 SGHRS and CDR2 YFSETQ come from the germline V gene. The CDR3 contains 19 residues. Cohorts were determined from participant-reported clinical history. Recovery among Cohort 3 donors was established by two negative PCRs, clearance, or symptom resolution. This TCR derives from a woman between 18 and 29 years old who had recovered from COVID-19. The chain combines TRBV5-1 with TRBJ2-1, with D possibly TRBD2 on 7 matching bases. Sequenced input: PBMCs or T cells enriched from blood (not recorded which). CDR3 in DNA: TGCGCCAGCTCGAGGGGGGGCACCGTACCGGGACTCCCCTCCAATGAGCAGTTCTTC. Amino acids: CASSRGGTVPGLPSNEQFF.